Below, 15 T cell receptor beta chains from the same sample are listed, as sequenced in a study of cytomegalovirus exposure and HLA in healthy donors. PCR used 60 Vbeta primers and 13 Jbeta primers. TCRdb's copy holds only in-frame clones and misses some; the assay was immunoSEQ multiplex PCR. There are 110,000 to 150,000 clones in the sample; over 70% occur only once, and almost 7% lies in the top ten. Material: PBMCs. All receptors come from a man aged 35-49 years in good health and CMV-seropositive.

This sequence joins TRBV11-2 and TRBJ1-5; tentatively, D is TRBD1 (6 bases). Trimming removed 5 bases at V and 2 bases at J, with 10 bases between. The CDR3 extends over 14 amino acids. Germline V gene data show CDR1 as SGHAT and CDR2 as FQNNGV. CDR3 nucleotide sequence: TGTGCCAGCAGCCCCAGGGGCGGCAATCAGCCCCAGCATTTT. Its protein is CASSPRGGNQPQHF. The whole variable domain, filled in from reference TRBV11-2 and TRBJ1-5, reads EAGVAQSPRYKIIEKRQSVAFWCNPISGHATLYWYQQILGQGPKLLIQFQNNGVVDDSQLPKDRFSAERLKGVDSTLKIQPAKLEDSAVYLCASSPRGGNQPQHFGDGTRLSIL.

The rearrangement links TRBV28 to TRBJ1-1; no reliable D call. Trimming removed 5 bases from V and 0 bases from J, with 10 bases in between. Germline CDR1 is MDHEN and CDR2 is SYDVKM. CDR3 size: 14 residues. CDR3 in DNA: TGTGCCAGCAGTCCGAGGAGGCTGAACACTGAAGCTTTCTTT. Its protein is CASSPRRLNTEAFF.

This chain joins TRBV13 and TRBJ2-1; no clear D. CDR3 length: 13 residues. Deletions cut 1 base from V and 9 bases from J, with 10 bases between. Germline V CDR1 and CDR2: PRHDT, FYEKMQ (reference sequence). CDR3 in amino acids: CASSLVLEVEQFF. In DNA, the CDR3 is TGTGCCAGCAGCTTAGTTTTAGAAGTTGAGCAGTTCTTC.

The chain links TRBV5-1 to TRBJ2-7, with 9 bases matching TRBD2. The CDR3 extends over 12 amino acids. After removal of 7 bases from V and 5 bases from J, the junction contained 4 bases not matched to a gene. Germline V CDR1 and CDR2: SGHRS, YFSETQ. In nucleotides, the CDR3 is TGCGCCAGCGGGACTAGCATCCACGAGCAGTACTTC. Translation gives CASGTSIHEQYF.

The chain uses TRBV18 and TRBJ2-2; TRBD2 is a possible D gene (6 bases). CDR3 length: 15 residues. Germline CDR1 reads KGHSH; CDR2 reads LQKENI. Trimming took off 1 base at V and 2 bases at J, with 8 bases between the two ends. The CDR3 sequence is CASSPQAGNTGELFF. The CDR3 nucleotides are TGTGCCAGCTCACCACAAGCGGGTAACACCGGGGAGCTGTTTTTT. Full variable domain (missing parts from reference TRBV18 and TRBJ2-2): NAGVMQNPRHLVRRRGQEARLRCSPMKGHSHVYWYRQLPEEGLKFMVYLQKENIIDESGMPKERFSAEFPKEGPSILRIQQVVRGDSAAYFCASSPQAGNTGELFFGEGSRLTVL.

V gene TRBV28 combines with J gene TRBJ1-4; D gene unclear. Germline CDR1 is MDHEN and CDR2 is SYDVKM. This CDR3 is built from 15 residues. Between the trimmed V and J ends, which lost 3 bases and 8 bases, there was a span of 16 bases. The CDR3 protein is CASSFEVGGMEKLFF. The CDR3 DNA is TGTGCCAGCAGTTTTGAAGTTGGAGGGATGGAAAAACTGTTTTTT. The whole variable domain, remainder taken from reference TRBV28 and TRBJ1-4, is DVKVTQSSRYLVKRTGEKVFLECVQDMDHENMFWYRQDPGLGLRLIYFSYDVKMKEKGDIPEGYSVSREKKERFSLILESASTNQTSMYLCASSFEVGGMEKLFFGSGTQLSVL.

This clone was seen just once. The chain recombines TRBV2 with TRBJ2-2, with TRBD2 matching 8 bases. The CDR3 runs 14 residues. Germline CDR1 is SNHLY and CDR2 is FYNNEI. V gave up 7 bases and J gave up 3 bases; unmatched junction bases: 4. The CDR3 region has the DNA TGTGCCAGCACCATAGCGGGATACACCGGGGAGCTGTTTTTT. The encoded protein is CASTIAGYTGELFF.

This clone appeared a few times. The chain is built from TRBV19 and TRBJ2-3, with a weak D call TRBD2 (6 bases). CDR3 length equals 15 residues. The germline V and J ends were trimmed by 1 base and 1 base, with 9 bases remaining between them. In germline, CDR1 is LNHDA, CDR2 SQIVND (reference sequence). CDR3 bases: TGTGCCAGTAGTATAGTCGGGGGAGGCACAGATACGCAGTATTTT. Translated: CASSIVGGGTDTQYF. The complete variable domain, with remaining parts taken from reference TRBV19 and TRBJ2-3, reads DGGITQSPKYLFRKEGQNVTLSCEQNLNHDAMYWYRQDPGQGLRLIYYSQIVNDFQKGDIAEGYSVSREKKESFPLTVTSAQKNPTAFYLCASSIVGGGTDTQYFGPGTRLTVL.

This chain joins TRBV28 and TRBJ1-4; possible D gene TRBD1, 5 bases. The CDR3 has 11 amino acids. Deletions cut 8 bases from V and 8 bases from J, with 9 bases between. Germline CDR1 MDHEN, CDR2 SYDVKM. The CDR3 spells CASGAEEKLFF. DNA of the CDR3: TGTGCCAGCGGGGCAGAGGAAAAACTGTTTTTT.

The chain recombines TRBV6-5 with TRBJ2-3; D remains ambiguous. V lost 7 bases and J lost 1, with 9 bases in between. From germline, CDR1 is MNHEY and CDR2 SVGAGI. This CDR3 has 13 amino acids. In DNA form, the CDR3 reads TGTGCCAGCACCTACCCGGGCACAGATACGCAGTATTTT. This gives the protein CASTYPGTDTQYF.

The chain employs TRBV29-1 and TRBJ2-1; unclear D gene. V shed 6 bases and J shed 7 bases, with 19 bases lying between them. This CDR3 is 14 amino acids long. Germline V lookup: CDR1 SQVTM, CDR2 ANQGSEA. CDR3 DNA: TGCAGCGTCATTCATTACCGGCGAGCGAATGAGCAGTTCTTC. It codes for CSVIHYRRANEQFF.

The chain employs TRBV25-1 and TRBJ1-4; D might be TRBD1 (5 bases). CDR1 and CDR2 from the germline V gene are MGHDK and SYGVNS. The CDR3 loop spans 17 amino acids. V was cut by 6 bases and J by 7 bases, with 24 bases left in between. CDR3 nucleotides: TGTGCCAGCAGCTTTGGCCCTAGGGCCACAGGCGGTGAAAAACTGTTTTTT. This gives the protein CASSFGPRATGGEKLFF.

V usage is TRBV5-4 and J usage is TRBJ2-7, with 7 bases identical to TRBD1. Trimming cost V 1 base and J 0 bases; bases outside gene matches: 4. The CDR3 spans 15 residues. In germline, CDR1 is SGHNT, CDR2 YYREEE (reference sequence). CDR3 loop: CASSLPGQLSYEQYF. The DNA for the CDR3 is TGTGCCAGCAGCTTGCCGGGACAGCTCTCCTACGAGCAGTACTTC.

The V call is TRBV5-1, the J call TRBJ2-2; 11 bases align to TRBD2. The junction had 4 bases not matched to a gene; V was cut back by 5 bases and J by 4 bases. Germline lookup yields CDR1 SGHRS and CDR2 YFSETQ. This CDR3 contains 15 residues. CDR3 sequence (DNA): TGCGCCAGCAGACTAGCGGGAGCGTCCACCGGGGAGCTGTTTTTT. Translating it yields CASRLAGASTGELFF.

The V and J genes are TRBV2 and TRBJ2-2; TRBD2 agrees at 9 bases. The CDR3 is 20 amino acids. Germline CDR1 and CDR2: SNHLY and FYNNEI. V gave up 4 bases and J gave up 0 bases; unmatched junction bases: 15. CDR3 sequence reads: CASSGLAEGLRSPNTGELFF. The CDR3 coding sequence is TGTGCCAGCAGTGGACTAGCGGAGGGGCTTCGGTCCCCGAACACCGGGGAGCTGTTTTTT.